Below, 20 T cell receptor beta chains from the same sample are listed, as sequenced in a study of blood T cell repertoires in COVID-19. Assay: immunoSEQ multiplex PCR; the TCRdb copy retains only in-frame clones and omits some. This table has under 40,000 clones, approximately 91% appearing once. Sequenced input: peripheral blood. All receptors derive from a man in his 60s with active or convalescent COVID-19.

The chain combines TRBV18 with TRBJ1-5; D uncertain. The germline CDR1 and CDR2 sequences are KGHSH and LQKENI. V dropped 2 bases and J dropped 6 bases, with 8 bases sitting between them. This CDR3 has 13 residues. The CDR3 nucleotides read TGTGCCAGCTCACCAATGGCGGGTCAGCCCCAGCATTTT. Amino acid sequence: CASSPMAGQPQHF.

The genes are TRBV2 and TRBJ2-2, with 7 bases fitting TRBD1. The ends lost 6 bases at V and 2 bases at J; junction bases unmatched: 3. CDR1 is SNHLY, CDR2 FYNNEI, per germline. There are 14 residues in the CDR3. CDR3 loop: CASRAGGNTGELFF. CDR3 coding DNA: TGTGCCAGCAGGGCAGGGGGAAACACCGGGGAGCTGTTTTTT.

This clone was recorded only once. The chain couples TRBV9 to TRBJ2-7; 12 bases map to TRBD1. This CDR3 has 15 amino acids. V gave up 4 bases and J gave up 4 bases; unmatched junction bases: 6. The germline V gene encodes CDR1 SGDLS and CDR2 YYNGEE. CDR3 amino acids: CASSPGTGGLYEQYF. As DNA, the CDR3 is TGTGCCAGCAGCCCCGGGACAGGGGGCTTATACGAGCAGTACTTC.

The CDR3 protein is CASSFLAVNEQFF. CDR3 DNA sequence: TGTGCCAGCAGTTTCCTAGCGGTCAATGAGCAGTTCTTC. The chain is built from TRBV12-3 or TRBV12-4 and TRBJ2-1; TRBD2 matches at 7 bases. The CDR3 is 13 residues long. V trimming: 3 bases; J trimming: 6 bases; junction bases outside the gene matches: 2.

This sequence joins TRBV7-9 and TRBJ1-2; 7 bases match TRBD1. With V trimmed by 4 bases and J by 3 bases, 8 bases remained unmatched. CDR3 length equals 15 residues. CDR1 is SEHNR, CDR2 FQNEAQ, per germline (reference sequence). CDR3 nucleotides: TGTGCCAGCAGCTGGACCCGGGGACAGCACTATGGCTACACCTTC. Translated: CASSWTRGQHYGYTF.

The V and J genes are TRBV19 and TRBJ1-1, with 7 bases that match TRBD1. Looked up from germline, CDR1 is LNHDA and CDR2 is SQIVND (reference sequence). The CDR3 spans 13 residues. V lost 3 bases to trimming and J lost 6 bases; unmatched junction nucleotides: 4. In DNA, the CDR3 is TGTGCCAGTAGTATCACAGGGGACGCTGAAGCTTTCTTT. Protein product: CASSITGDAEAFF.

The chain has TRBV2 and TRBJ1-4; 7 bases align to TRBD1. This CDR3 contains 12 residues. J lost 13 bases, V lost 8 bases, and 10 bases had no gene match. Per the germline V gene, CDR1 is SNHLY and CDR2 is FYNNEI. In DNA form, the CDR3 reads TGTGCCAGCCTTGACAGGGCCGGGTCACTGTTTTTT. Translated, it gives CASLDRAGSLFF.

In DNA form, the CDR3 reads TGTGCCAGCAGCCAAAGGAAGCGGACAGGAGAACTACACGAGCAGTACTTC. Translation gives CASSQRKRTGELHEQYF. The V call is TRBV3-1 (or the pseudogene TRBV3-2), the J call TRBJ2-7, with TRBD1 matching over 7 bases. Germline V gene sequence: CDR1 LGHDT, CDR2 YNNKEL (reference sequence). The CDR3 consists of 17 residues. Trimming at V came to 2 bases and at J to 5 bases, leaving 15 bases not matched to a gene.

The V and J genes are TRBV7-9 and TRBJ2-1; D is unresolved. V lost 10 bases, J lost 3 bases, and 22 bases lay in between. The CDR3 is 16 residues long. Germline assignment: CDR1 SEHNR and CDR2 FQNEAQ (reference sequence). Written as DNA, the CDR3 is TGTGCCACTACCAGATCCCCCCGGGTCCACTACAATGAGCAGTTCTTC. The encoded protein is CATTRSPRVHYNEQFF.

The chain couples TRBV7-3 to TRBJ1-1; 8 bases are shared with TRBD1. The CDR3 loop spans 13 amino acids. With 5 bases clipped from V and 7 bases from J, the junction kept 6 bases outside the gene matches. Per germline, CDR1 SGHTA and CDR2 FQGTGA. Here the CDR3 DNA reads TGTGCCAGCAGCGCCCAGGGGGCTGGTGAAGCTTTCTTT. Translating gives CASSAQGAGEAFF.

This clone was counted a single time. The chain joins TRBV7-9 to TRBJ2-3, with a possible D match to TRBD1 (6 bases). The CDR3 consists of 15 residues. Germline loops: CDR1 SEHNR, CDR2 FQNEAQ (reference sequence). V was cut by 1 base and J by 0 bases, with 8 bases left in between. The CDR3 reads CASSLEGVSTDTQYF. The CDR3 DNA reads as TGTGCCAGCAGCTTAGAGGGGGTTAGCACAGATACGCAGTATTTT.

This clone was found once. The chain couples TRBV10-3 to TRBJ2-3, with D unclear. Germline CDR1 ENHRY, CDR2 SYGVKD. V lost 4 bases and J 7 bases, leaving 12 bases between the germline ends. This CDR3 region has 13 residues. The CDR3, as DNA: TGTGCCATCAGTGTAGGCGGCGAGAATACGCAGTATTTT. Protein sequence: CAISVGGENTQYF.

This rearrangement joins TRBV6-5 to TRBJ1-3; no reliable D call. CDR1 MNHEY and CDR2 SVGAGI come from the germline V gene. The length of the CDR3 is 14 residues. The V and J ends lost 7 bases and 0 bases respectively, with 10 bases between them. CDR3 nucleotide sequence: TGTGCCAGCAATCAGTTAACCTCTGGAAACACCATATATTTT. Protein: CASNQLTSGNTIYF.

This chain links TRBV9 with TRBJ1-5; D ambiguous. Trimming stripped 0 bases from V and 7 bases from J, with 14 bases between. Germline lookup yields CDR1 SGDLS and CDR2 YYNGEE. The CDR3 extends over 15 amino acids. The CDR3 DNA follows: TGTGCCAGCAGCGTAGAAGGATCCGGCGGGCAGCCCCAGCATTTT. It is translated as CASSVEGSGGQPQHF. Based on the CDR3 plus reference TRBV9 and TRBJ1-5, the full variable domain is DSGVTQTPKHLITATGQRVTLRCSPRSGDLSVYWYQQSLDQGLQFLIQYYNGEERAKGNILERFSAQQFPDLHSELNLSSLELGDSALYFCASSVEGSGGQPQHFGDGTRLSIL.

DNA of the CDR3: TGCGCCAGCAGTCTAAGACAGGGGGCGGGTCAGCCCCAGCATTTT. It specifies CASSLRQGAGQPQHF. The V gene is TRBV23-1, the J gene TRBJ1-5; 10 bases fit TRBD1. TRBV23-1 is designated an ORF whose function remains uncertain. The CDR3 spans 15 residues. The trim removed 4 bases at V and 6 bases at J, leaving 6 bases unmatched.

The V call is TRBV9, the J call TRBJ2-1, with D possibly being TRBD1 (6 bases). Deletions cut 2 bases from V and 4 bases from J, with 13 bases between. Germline V gene data show CDR1 as SGDLS and CDR2 as YYNGEE. The CDR3 covers 15 residues. The CDR3 sequence is CASSVSGAQYNEQFF. In nucleotides, the CDR3 is TGTGCCAGCAGCGTTTCAGGGGCCCAGTACAATGAGCAGTTCTTC.

The rearrangement joins TRBV4-1 to TRBJ1-2, with D possibly TRBD1 on 6 matching bases. The ends were cut back, 4 bases at V and 4 bases at J, with 16 bases in the middle. The CDR3 consists of 15 residues. Germline V gene sequence: CDR1 MGHRA, CDR2 YSYEKL. The CDR3: CASSPLAGGPYGYTF. CDR3 coding DNA: TGCGCCAGCAGCCCCCTCGCGGGGGGGCCCTATGGCTACACCTTC.

The rearrangement uses TRBV5-1 and TRBJ1-1; D is uncertain. V dropped 2 bases and J dropped 3 bases, with 11 bases sitting between them. Germline V lookup: CDR1 SGHRS, CDR2 YFSETQ. This CDR3 comprises 14 residues. CDR3: CASSLSGLDTEAFF. The CDR3 DNA follows: TGCGCCAGCAGCTTATCGGGATTGGACACTGAAGCTTTCTTT.

V usage is TRBV6-1 and J usage is TRBJ1-1; D remains ambiguous. The V gene's germline CDR1 is MNHNS and CDR2 SASEGT. The CDR3 contains 14 residues. The ends were cut back, 1 base at V and 1 base at J, with 7 bases in the middle. The CDR3: CASSEGSWNTEAFF. CDR3 coding DNA: TGTGCCAGCAGTGAAGGAAGCTGGAACACTGAAGCTTTCTTT.

DNA of the CDR3: TGTGCCTGGAGTGTAGCCTCGGGACTAGCGGGGAACAATGAGCAGTTCTTC. This codes for CAWSVASGLAGNNEQFF. J is TRBJ2-1 and V is TRBV30; TRBD2 matches at 13 bases. CDR1 is GTSNPN and CDR2 is SVGIG in the germline V gene (reference sequence). The ends lost 0 bases at V and 5 bases at J; junction bases unmatched: 7. This CDR3 region has 17 residues.